The 21 T cell receptor beta chains below were found in one sample sequenced in a study of shared clonotypes between healthy human individuals (dated by TCRdb to the early 2020s). For the CD8 naive samples, CD45RO-negative cells were positively selected for CCR7, yielding a CD45RA+CCR7+ population from which TemRA cells were excluded. The protocol used for the library was the immunoSEQ multiplex PCR assay. The table was pulled from immuneACCESS by TCRdb, which kept in-frame rearrangements only. Such tables lose some clones; where checked, under half of the loss comes from unresolved V genes, and the rest has no known cause. Across this sample there are hundreds of thousands of clones, with 80% to 95% seen only once. The top ten clonotypes cover less than 25% of the sample. The sample taken for sequencing was naive CD8+ T cells sorted from blood. This specimen's cell subset or site label, per the study, means: CD45RA+CCR7+. These receptors came from a man aged 25 to 40 in good health.

The J gene is TRBJ2-7, the V gene TRBV10-1; D is possibly TRBD1 (6 bases). CDR3 length: 13 amino acids. Germline CDR1 is WNHNN and CDR2 is SYGVQD (reference sequence). Deletions cut 4 bases from V and 3 bases from J, with 10 bases between. This chain's CDR3 is CASSAGQFYEQYF. CDR3 coding DNA: TGCGCCAGCAGTGCCGGACAGTTCTACGAGCAGTACTTC.

This clone was seen only once. The chain employs TRBV4-2 and TRBJ2-1; perhaps TRBD2 as D (5 bases). The germline V and J ends were trimmed by 3 bases and 5 bases, with 17 bases remaining between them. The CDR3 sequence is 16 residues long. Germline CDR1 and CDR2: LGHNA and YNFKEQ. CDR3 residues: CASSQASGGPNNEQFF. CDR3 nucleotides: TGTGCCAGCAGCCAGGCGTCGGGCGGGCCGAACAATGAGCAGTTCTTC.

This clone was detected a few times. Here the CDR3 DNA reads TGTGCCAGCTGGGGCAATGAGCAGTTCTTC. This sequence encodes CASWGNEQFF. The chain combines TRBV2 with TRBJ2-1, with D hard to call. With 8 bases removed from V and 6 bases from J, the gap between germline ends came to 5 bases. The CDR3 contains 10 residues. Looked up from germline, CDR1 is SNHLY and CDR2 is FYNNEI.

The rearrangement joins TRBV11-2 to TRBJ2-3, with no clear D. V was pared by 8 bases and J by 6 bases, with 9 bases between. The CDR3 contains 11 residues. Germline CDR1 is SGHAT and CDR2 is FQNNGV. CDR3 amino acids: CASANADTQYF. Written as DNA, the CDR3 is TGTGCCAGCGCCAACGCGGATACGCAGTATTTT.

The chain has TRBV4-1 and TRBJ2-7; D uncertain. CDR1 is MGHRA and CDR2 is YSYEKL in the germline V gene. V was shortened by 4 bases and J by 1 base, with 11 bases between the two germline ends. The CDR3 has 14 residues. The CDR3 DNA follows: TGCGCCAGCAGCCCAACCCCGAGTTCCTACGAGCAGTACTTC. Amino acid sequence: CASSPTPSSYEQYF.

This clone was counted a single time. The chain links TRBV5-1 to TRBJ2-7; TRBD2 is a possible D gene (6 bases). V was shortened by 3 bases and J by 3 bases, with 13 bases between the two germline ends. Germline values: CDR1 SGHRS, CDR2 YFSETQ. There are 14 residues in the CDR3. CDR3 bases: TGCGCCAGCAGCTCGGAGGGTGGGAACTACGAGCAGTACTTC. Its translation: CASSSEGGNYEQYF.

The rearrangement uses TRBV15 and TRBJ2-1, with 8 positions matching TRBD2. The J segment lost 1 base and the V segment lost 2 bases, leaving 7 bases of the junction unmatched. The germline V gene has CDR1 LNHNV and CDR2 YYDKDF (reference sequence). CDR3 length equals 17 residues. CDR3 region: CATSRKSGSPSYNEQFF. CDR3 nucleotide sequence: TGTGCCACCAGCAGAAAAAGCGGGAGCCCATCCTACAATGAGCAGTTCTTC.

The rearrangement uses TRBV11-2 and TRBJ2-1; 9 nucleotides line up with TRBD1. CDR1 is SGHAT and CDR2 is FQNNGV in the germline V gene. J was trimmed by 10 bases and V by 3 bases; bases with no gene match: 7. The CDR3 has 14 amino acids. CDR3 protein: CASSLGQGFEEQFF. In DNA, the CDR3 is TGTGCCAGCAGCTTGGGACAGGGTTTCGAGGAGCAGTTCTTC.

The chain is built from TRBV30 and TRBJ1-1; 7 bases are a match to TRBD1. The germline CDR1 and CDR2 sequences are GTSNPN and SVGIG (reference sequence). This CDR3 is 17 amino acids long. Unmatched junction bases numbered 15, after V lost 5 bases and J lost 0 bases. This CDR3 reads CAWSGSRDSFMNTEAFF. CDR3 nucleotides: TGTGCCTGGTCAGGTTCCCGGGACAGCTTCATGAACACTGAAGCTTTCTTT.

The J gene is TRBJ2-7, the V gene TRBV2; D unresolved. The CDR3 has 12 residues. Germline V gene sequence: CDR1 SNHLY, CDR2 FYNNEI. The ends were cut back, 7 bases at V and 2 bases at J, with 9 bases in the middle. CDR3 nucleotides: TGTGCCAGCAAGATCAAGGCCTACGAGCAGTACTTC. It encodes CASKIKAYEQYF. Complete variable domain (other parts from reference TRBV2 and TRBJ2-7): EPEVTQTPSHQVTQMGQEVILRCVPISNHLYFYWYRQILGQKVEFLVSFYNNEISEKSEIFDDQFSVERPDGSNFTLKIRSTKLEDSAMYFCASKIKAYEQYFGPGTRLTVT.

This clone was seen a single time. The chain is built from TRBV7-3 and TRBJ2-2; TRBD1 might be the D (6 bases). The CDR3 runs 13 residues. Deletions cut 8 bases from V and 7 bases from J, with 14 bases between. Germline lookup yields CDR1 SGHTA and CDR2 FQGTGA. CDR3 sequence: CASAGAPDGELFF. The CDR3 bases are TGTGCCAGCGCAGGGGCCCCCGACGGGGAGCTGTTTTTT.

The V and J genes are TRBV28 and TRBJ2-2; possible D gene TRBD2, 6 bases. Germline V gives CDR1 MDHEN, CDR2 SYDVKM. Trimming pared 3 bases from V and 7 bases from J, leaving 15 bases between. This CDR3 contains 15 residues. CDR3 amino acids: CASSFLSGGGGELFF. The CDR3 DNA is TGTGCCAGCAGTTTTCTGAGTGGGGGAGGCGGGGAGCTGTTTTTT.

As regards this clone: Additional DNA sequences in this sample encode the identical CDR3. The chain uses TRBV27 and TRBJ2-7, with 8 bases fitting TRBD2. Trimming cost V 2 bases and J 3 bases; bases outside gene matches: 3. The length of the CDR3 is 14 residues. Germline V gene data show CDR1 as MNHEY and CDR2 as SMNVEV (reference sequence). The CDR3 DNA sequence: TGTGCCAGCAGTTTAGGGCTAGCGGGCTACGAGCAGTACTTC. This translates into CASSLGLAGYEQYF.

V gene TRBV10-3 combines with J gene TRBJ2-7; the match to TRBD2 covers 7 bases. The CDR3 is made up of 11 amino acids. Germline V CDR1 and CDR2: ENHRY, SYGVKD. Trimming at V came to 7 bases and at J to 6 bases, leaving 3 bases not matched to a gene. The CDR3: CAIKGGVEQYF. The CDR3 region has the DNA TGTGCCATCAAGGGAGGGGTCGAGCAGTACTTC.

The V gene is TRBV15, the J gene TRBJ2-3; 7 bases are a match to TRBD1. Germline V CDR1 and CDR2: LNHNV, YYDKDF (reference sequence). This CDR3 is 15 amino acids long. The ends lost 5 bases at V and 0 bases at J; junction bases unmatched: 5. CDR3 residues: CATSGGQVSTDTQYF. DNA of the CDR3: TGTGCCACCAGCGGCGGACAGGTGAGCACAGATACGCAGTATTTT.

The chain employs TRBV29-1 and TRBJ2-7; D is ambiguous. The V gene's germline CDR1 is SQVTM and CDR2 ANQGSEA. Trimming shortened V by 4 bases and J by 3 bases, and 10 bases separated the two germline ends. The CDR3 extends over 12 amino acids. The CDR3 nucleotides read TGCAGCGTTGTCGTCCAGGACTACGAGCAGTACTTC. Its protein product is CSVVVQDYEQYF.

V gene TRBV29-1 combines with J gene TRBJ1-2; a possible D gene is TRBD1 (6 bases). This CDR3 is 15 amino acids long. Germline values: CDR1 SQVTM, CDR2 ANQGSEA. With 6 bases removed from V and 0 bases from J, the gap between germline ends came to 17 bases. The CDR3 DNA is TGCAGCGTGAAAAGGAGAGCAGGGGCTAACTATGGCTACACCTTC. Protein: CSVKRRAGANYGYTF.

This chain links TRBV27 with TRBJ2-5; D is undetermined. The length of the CDR3 is 13 residues. V was shortened by 6 bases and J by 0 bases, with 8 bases between the two germline ends. Germline V lookup: CDR1 MNHEY, CDR2 SMNVEV (reference sequence). The CDR3 loop is CASSQYYQETQYF. The CDR3 DNA sequence: TGTGCCAGCAGCCAATATTACCAAGAGACCCAGTACTTC.

This sequence joins TRBV5-4 and TRBJ2-7; D uncertain. V lost 0 bases to trimming and J lost 2 bases, with 9 bases between them. CDR1 is SGHNT, CDR2 YYREEE, per germline (reference sequence). This CDR3 is built from 14 residues. The CDR3 bases are TGTGCCAGCAGCTTGGAGATAGGGACCTACGAGCAGTACTTC. This sequence encodes CASSLEIGTYEQYF.

The V call is TRBV11-3, the J call TRBJ2-1; 9 bases match TRBD2. The germline V gene encodes CDR1 SGHNT and CDR2 YENEEA. V lost 1 base, J lost 8 bases, and 9 bases stayed unmatched. The CDR3 contains 16 residues. The CDR3 reads CASSLALSGSGDEQFF. CDR3 sequence (DNA): TGTGCCAGCAGCTTAGCGCTTAGCGGGAGTGGGGATGAGCAGTTCTTC.

The gene calls are TRBV7-2 and TRBJ1-3, with D perhaps matching TRBD1 (6 bases). Germline CDR1 reads SGHTA; CDR2 reads FQGNSA. This CDR3 region has 18 residues. Trimming removed 0 bases at V and 3 bases at J, with 18 bases between. The CDR3 DNA sequence: TGTGCCAGCAGCTTAGCGGGGGCAGGGGTCGTGCATGGAAACACCATATATTTT. Translated, it gives CASSLAGAGVVHGNTIYF.